The rows below give T cell receptor beta chains drawn from one sample of a study of OX40 agonist ivuxolimab in advanced cancers. Assay: immunoSEQ multiplex PCR; the TCRdb copy retains only in-frame clones and omits some. The repertoire has about 69,000 clones, 80% to 90% of them found once; the top ten carry roughly 6%. The starting material was CD4+ or CD8+ T cells sorted from blood, obtained in a trial of the OX40 agonist ivuxolimab. The receptors derive from an adult with an advanced solid tumor such as melanoma, head and neck, liver or kidney cancer. Each CDR3 is given with its conserved first and last residue. The order of the fields is J gene, V gene, CDR3 protein.

j_gene: TRBJ2-1; v_gene: TRBV13; CDR3aa: CASSSGLDKNNEQFF
j_gene: TRBJ1-5; v_gene: TRBV6-1; CDR3aa: CASSEFETDQPQHF
j_gene: TRBJ1-1; v_gene: TRBV2; CDR3aa: CASSTPGMNTEAFF
j_gene: .; v_gene: TRBV7-9; CDR3aa: CASSLPGRESYEQYF
j_gene: TRBJ1-1; v_gene: TRBV27; CDR3aa: CASSSRGEFAEAFF
j_gene: TRBJ2-7; v_gene: TRBV7-9; CDR3aa: CASRFGAEQYF
j_gene: TRBJ1-2; v_gene: TRBV4-2; CDR3aa: CASSREDFYGYTF
j_gene: TRBJ2-4; v_gene: TRBV15; CDR3aa: CATSRSGQGWAKNIQYF
j_gene: TRBJ1-2; v_gene: TRBV2; CDR3aa: CARGKTGLDGYTF
j_gene: TRBJ2-3; v_gene: TRBV10-1; CDR3aa: CASSEPRTAGSKGDTQYF
j_gene: TRBJ1-2; v_gene: TRBV27; CDR3aa: CASSPDRAYGYTF
j_gene: TRBJ1-5; v_gene: TRBV15; CDR3aa: CATSRDRYNQPQHF
j_gene: TRBJ2-3; v_gene: TRBV28; CDR3aa: CASSTRDDTQYF
j_gene: TRBJ2-1; v_gene: TRBV6-5; CDR3aa: CASSPGTGGYEQFF
j_gene: TRBJ2-3; v_gene: TRBV4-3; CDR3aa: CASSQGGSGDTQYF
j_gene: TRBJ2-1; v_gene: TRBV27; CDR3aa: CASSWDRGYNEQFF
j_gene: TRBJ2-1; v_gene: TRBV19; CDR3aa: CASSIPGQGTYEQFF
j_gene: TRBJ2-7; v_gene: TRBV11-1; CDR3aa: CAGSLVRGWEQYF
j_gene: .; v_gene: TRBV14; CDR3aa: CASSQVAGGYEQYF
j_gene: TRBJ2-7; v_gene: TRBV5-6; CDR3aa: CASSLGGNYEQYF
j_gene: TRBJ1-2; v_gene: TRBV27; CDR3aa: CASSPGRGARGYTF
j_gene: TRBJ1-2; v_gene: TRBV4-3; CDR3aa: CASSLGNYGYTF
j_gene: TRBJ1-1; v_gene: TRBV19; CDR3aa: CASSIGRGNTEAFF